Sequencing of this T cell receptor (beta chain) was carried out in a study of T-cell memory formation after mild COVID-19. The CDR3 runs to 14 residues. Trimming left V 6 bases short and J 5 bases short, with 15 bases between. Germline V CDR1 and CDR2: MNHEY, SVGEGT. Employing constant-segment primers, 5'RACE generated TCR alpha and TCR beta cDNA libraries bearing sample barcodes and UMIs. TCRdb re-analysed the 5' RACE reads in MiXCR, keeping a single row per CDR3 protein. Found here are some 160,000 distinct CDR3 sequences, 10% to 15% of them singletons; the top ten hold approximately 3.6%. The TCR comes from a young man who had mild COVID-19 (a few samples of this study predate the infection). Cell type and time point are not known. The V call is TRBV6-2 or TRBV6-3, the J call TRBJ2-3; D is undetermined. The sequenced sample consisted of PBMCs or a T cell subset sorted from them (not recorded which). The CDR3 is CASRRHHSGDTQYF. CDR3 bases: TGTGCCAGCAGGAGACATCACTCGGGAGATACGCAGTATTTT.